This T cell receptor (beta chain) was sequenced during a study of technical replicates of blood from a few donors. The data were produced by immunoSEQ multiplex PCR, yet TCRdb's version contains in-frame clones alone and is incomplete. In the table there are about 83,000 clones, about 92% of which are singletons. This CDR3 spans 15 amino acids. V lost 5 bases, J lost 0 bases, and 11 bases lay in between. Germline values: CDR1 MDHEN, CDR2 SYDVKM. The sequence derives from a human donor in good health. Sequenced material: T cells isolated from PBMCs. The chain uses TRBV28 and TRBJ1-5; maybe TRBD1 (6 bases). CDR3 sequence (DNA): TGTGCCAGCAGTCCCAGGGGCTATAGCAATCAGCCCCAGCATTTT. Translated: CASSPRGYSNQPQHF. The variable domain in full, with the rest retrieved from reference TRBV28 and TRBJ1-5, is DVKVTQSSRYLVKRTGEKVFLECVQDMDHENMFWYRQDPGLGLRLIYFSYDVKMKEKGDIPEGYSVSREKKERFSLILESASTNQTSMYLCASSPRGYSNQPQHFGDGTRLSIL.